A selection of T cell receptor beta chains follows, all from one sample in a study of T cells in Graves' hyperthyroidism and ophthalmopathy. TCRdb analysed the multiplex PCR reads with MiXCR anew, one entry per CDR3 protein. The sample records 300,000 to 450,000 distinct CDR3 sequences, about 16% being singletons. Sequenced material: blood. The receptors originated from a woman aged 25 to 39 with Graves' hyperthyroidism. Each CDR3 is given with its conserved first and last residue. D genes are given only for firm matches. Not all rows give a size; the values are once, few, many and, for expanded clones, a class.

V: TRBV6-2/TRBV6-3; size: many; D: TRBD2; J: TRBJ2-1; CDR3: CASRGLAVNEQFF; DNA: TGTGCCAGCAGGGGACTAGCGGTCAATGAGCAGTTCTTC
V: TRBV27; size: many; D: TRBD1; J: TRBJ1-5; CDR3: CASSQTGRNQPQHF; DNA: TGTGCCAGCAGTCAGACAGGGCGCAATCAGCCCCAGCATTTT
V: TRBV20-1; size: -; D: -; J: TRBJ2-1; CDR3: CSARRDNQAREQFF; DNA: TGCAGTGCTAGAAGGGACAACCAGGCGAGAGAGCAGTTCTTC
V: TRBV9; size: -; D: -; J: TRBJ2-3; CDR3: CASSSTVSTDTQYF; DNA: TGTGCCAGCAGTTCCACAGTGAGCACAGATACGCAGTATTTT
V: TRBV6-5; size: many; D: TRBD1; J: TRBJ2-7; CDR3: CASTYSDRGPYEQYF; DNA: TGTGCCAGCACCTACTCAGACAGGGGACCCTACGAGCAGTACTTC
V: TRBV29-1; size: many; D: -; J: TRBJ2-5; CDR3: CSVEGGQAVGETQYF; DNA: TGCAGCGTTGAAGGGGGGCAGGCCGTCGGAGAGACCCAGTACTTC
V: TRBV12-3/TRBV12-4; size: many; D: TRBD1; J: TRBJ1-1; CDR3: CASSPTGILYTEAFF; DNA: TGTGCCAGCAGTCCGACAGGGATTTTGTACACTGAAGCTTTCTTT
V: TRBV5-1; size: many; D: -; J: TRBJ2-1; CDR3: CASSGQGGRNEQFF; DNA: TGCGCCAGCAGCGGGCAGGGGGGGAGGAATGAGCAGTTCTTC
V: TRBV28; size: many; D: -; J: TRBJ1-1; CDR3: CASSQILTWDTEAFF; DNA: TGTGCCAGCAGCCAGATCCTAACGTGGGACACTGAAGCTTTCTTT
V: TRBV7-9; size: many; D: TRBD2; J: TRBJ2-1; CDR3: CASSSGLADHNEQFF; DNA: TGTGCCAGCAGCTCGGGACTAGCGGACCACAATGAGCAGTTCTTC